These T cell receptor beta chains were read from a single sample in a study of OX40 agonist ivuxolimab in advanced cancers. The method was immunoSEQ multiplex PCR; TCRdb's version includes in-frame clones alone and lacks a portion of them. This repertoire shows roughly 81,000 clones, 70% to 90% found once; its top ten account for around 5.5%. Sequenced here: CD4+ or CD8+ T cells sorted from blood, sampled in a trial of the OX40 agonist ivuxolimab. These receptors all stem from an adult with an advanced solid tumor such as melanoma, head and neck, liver or kidney cancer. CDR3s include the opening cysteine and the closing phenylalanine or tryptophan. A D gene is named only where the DNA matches it firmly. Clone size is shown for a subset of rows, as once, few, many or a class of expanded clone.

>TRBJ1-1|once|-|TRBV4-3
TGCGCCAGCAGCCAAGAACACGGAAATTCCATGAACACTGAAGCTTTCTTT
CASSQEHGNSMNTEAFF
>TRBJ2-5|few|-|TRBV5-1
TGCGCCAGCAGCTCGGACGGTCTAAATCAAGAGACCCAGTACTTC
CASSSDGLNQETQYF
>TRBJ2-7|-|-|TRBV2
TGTGCCAGCAGAGACAGTCCGGGGTTTAGTAAGTACGAGCAGTACTTC
CASRDSPGFSKYEQYF
>TRBJ2-7|-|TRBD2|TRBV27
TGTGCCAGCAGTTGGACTAGCGGTCCAACAAGCTCCTACGAGCAGTACTTC
CASSWTSGPTSSYEQYF
>TRBJ2-7|-|-|TRBV7-9
TGTGCCAGCAGCACGTCTTGGGAGCAGTACTTC
CASSTSWEQYF
>TRBJ2-7|once|-|TRBV6-6
TGTGCCAGCAGTTACTCATCGACAGGTCAGTTCTACGAGCAGTACTTC
CASSYSSTGQFYEQYF
>TRBJ1-2|-|TRBD1|TRBV28
TGTGCCAGCAGTCCTCCCCAGTTCCTCCCACACTGGGACAGGTCCTATGGCTACACCTTC
CASSPPQFLPHWDRSYGYTF
>TRBJ2-1|-|-|TRBV2
TGTGCCAGCGTCTTAGCTTCGGCGAGTCACAATGAGCAGTTCTTC
CASVLASASHNEQFF
>TRBJ2-7|-|-|TRBV5-1
TGCGCCAGCAGCTTGGGATTGGGGTACGAGCAGTACTTC
CASSLGLGYEQYF
>TRBJ1-5|-|-|TRBV6-6
TGTGCCAGCAGTTACCAACGGAACCATCAGCCCCAGCATTTT
CASSYQRNHQPQHF
>TRBJ2-6|-|-|TRBV4-2
TGTGCCAGCAGCCACCTGATTGGGCTAGTTGGGGCCCGGTCCGGCCAATCTGGGGCCAACGTCCTGACTTTC
CASSHLIGLVGARSGQSGANVLTF
>TRBJ2-1|-|-|TRBV29-1
TGCAGCGTCTCCGAACTCGTGAATGAGCAGTTCTTC
CSVSELVNEQFF
>TRBJ2-5|-|-|TRBV2
TGTGCCAGCAGTGAAATGGGGGGCCGAGAGACCCAGTACTTC
CASSEMGGRETQYF
>TRBJ2-1|-|TRBD2|TRBV6-6
TGTGCCAGCAGTTTAGTCCAGCGGGAGTACAATGAGCAGTTCTTC
CASSLVQREYNEQFF
>TRBJ1-2|-|TRBD1|TRBV6-5
TGTGCCAGCCGTAGTTCGGGACAGCATATCTATGGCTACACCTTC
CASRSSGQHIYGYTF
>TRBJ2-1|-|-|TRBV27
TGTGCCAGCAGTTTAGTGGGAGGTGCCTACAATGAGCAGTTCTTC
CASSLVGGAYNEQFF
>TRBJ2-7|-|-|TRBV27
TGTGCCAGCAGCCTAGGACAGTCAACCTACGAGCAGTACTTC
CASSLGQSTYEQYF
>TRBJ2-7|-|-|TRBV6-5
TGTGCCAGCAGTTCCCTTACCTCTCTACAGGGTGAGGAGCAGTACTTC
CASSSLTSLQGEEQYF
>TRBJ1-5|-|-|TRBV2
TGTGCCAGCAGTGACGGGCCCGACCCCAATCAGCCCCAGCATTTT
CASSDGPDPNQPQHF
>TRBJ2-2|once|-|TRBV7-9
TGTGCCAGCAGCTTAGCGAAGCCGGGGGAGCTGTTTTTT
CASSLAKPGELFF
>TRBJ2-1|-|TRBD2|TRBV19
TGTGCCAGTAGTATAGCCCCTGGCGGGAGTAATGAGCAGTTCTTC
CASSIAPGGSNEQFF
>TRBJ1-5|-|-|TRBV19
TGCGCCAGTAGTAGGGCGGGCCATCAGCCCCAGCATTTT
CASSRAGHQPQHF
>TRBJ2-7|few|-|TRBV7-9
TGTGCCAGCGCGGGGACAGCCAACTACGAGCAGTACTTC
CASAGTANYEQYF
>TRBJ2-1|-|TRBD2|TRBV11-2
TGTGCCAGCAGCCAAACTAGCGGGGGTTACAATGAGCAGTTCTTC
CASSQTSGGYNEQFF
>TRBJ2-7|-|-|TRBV5-1
TGCGCCAGCAGCTTCGTCCAGGGGCAAAACTACGAGCAGTACTTC
CASSFVQGQNYEQYF
>TRBJ2-2|-|-|TRBV6-5
TGTGCCAGCAGTTACTCGACCGTGACCGGGGAGCTGTTTTTT
CASSYSTVTGELFF
>TRBJ2-1|-|TRBD2|TRBV7-9
TGTGCCAGCAGCTTATACGGGGGACTAGGTGAGCAGTTCTTC
CASSLYGGLGEQFF
>TRBJ2-1|-|-|TRBV10-1
TGCGCCAGCAGTGAGTCGAAAAGTCCGGGCGGCGATGAGCAGTTCTTC
CASSESKSPGGDEQFF
>TRBJ2-2|-|TRBD2|TRBV7-8
TGTGCCAGCAGCTTCCGACTAGCGGGGATGAACACCGGGGAGCTGTTTTTT
CASSFRLAGMNTGELFF
>TRBJ2-7|-|-|TRBV15
TGTGCCACCAGCAGAATGACAGGCCGAGACTCCTACGAGCAGTACTTC
CATSRMTGRDSYEQYF
>TRBJ2-2|once|-|TRBV9
TGTGCCAGCAGCGTAGAAGGCGGTACGAACACCGGGGAGCTGTTTTTT
CASSVEGGTNTGELFF
>TRBJ1-2|-|TRBD1|TRBV7-2
TGTGCCAGCAGCAACTCAGGGGGAGGAGGCTACACCTTC
CASSNSGGGGYTF
>TRBJ2-3|-|TRBD2|TRBV4-1
TGCGCCAGCAGCCAAGAAGGTGCCGGGACTAGCGGATTCGGGGGAGATACGCAGTATTTT
CASSQEGAGTSGFGGDTQYF
>TRBJ2-3|-|TRBD1|TRBV27
TGTGCCAGCAGTTTCAGCTACGGACAGGGTACAGATACGCAGTATTTT
CASSFSYGQGTDTQYF
>TRBJ1-5|-|-|TRBV7-8
TGTGCCAGCAGCTTAGCGCGGGGGGTCCATCAGCCCCAGCATTTT
CASSLARGVHQPQHF
>TRBJ2-7|-|TRBD2|TRBV7-9
TGTGCCAGCAGCTTGAGGGAGGGAGCCTACGAGCAGTACTTC
CASSLREGAYEQYF
>TRBJ2-2|-|-|TRBV10-2
TGCGCCAGCAGTGGGGCGGGGCGGAGCAACACCGGGGAGCTGTTTTTT
CASSGAGRSNTGELFF
>TRBJ2-3|once|-|TRBV18
TGTGCCAGCTCACCCCTCAGGGACGGGGGAAGCACAGATACGCAGTATTTT
CASSPLRDGGSTDTQYF
>TRBJ1-1|once|TRBD1|TRBV13
TGTGCCAGCAGCTTAGAGTACAGGGGTGGCACTGAAGCTTTCTTT
CASSLEYRGGTEAFF
>TRBJ2-2|-|-|TRBV7-9
TGTGCCAGCAGCTTAGACGGGGAGCTGTTTTTT
CASSLDGELFF
>TRBJ2-7|few|-|TRBV5-1
TGCGCCAGCGGCTGGGCTGCCCCACTGTACTTC
CASGWAAPLYF
>TRBJ1-4|once|-|TRBV15
TGTGCCACCAGCAGAGCCCCAGGGGTAACGGGTGAAAAACTGTTTTTT
CATSRAPGVTGEKLFF
>TRBJ2-3|-|-|TRBV2
TGTGCCAGCAGGCCCCAGGTGCGCACAGATACGCAGTATTTT
CASRPQVRTDTQYF
>TRBJ1-1|-|TRBD1|TRBV27
TGTGCCAGCAGTTTAGGGGGACAGAGGAACACTGAAGCTTTCTTT
CASSLGGQRNTEAFF